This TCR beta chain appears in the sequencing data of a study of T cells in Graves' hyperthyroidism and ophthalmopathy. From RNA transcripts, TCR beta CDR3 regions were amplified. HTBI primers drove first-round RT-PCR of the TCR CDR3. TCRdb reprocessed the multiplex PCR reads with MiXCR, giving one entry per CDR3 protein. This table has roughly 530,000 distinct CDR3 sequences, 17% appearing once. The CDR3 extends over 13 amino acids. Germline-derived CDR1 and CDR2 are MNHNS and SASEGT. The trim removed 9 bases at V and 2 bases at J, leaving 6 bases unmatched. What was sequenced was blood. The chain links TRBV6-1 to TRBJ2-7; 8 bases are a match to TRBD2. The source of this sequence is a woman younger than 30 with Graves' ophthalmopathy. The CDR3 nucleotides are TGTGCCAGTGCCCCGGGACTAGCCTACGAGCAGTACTTC. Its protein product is CASAPGLAYEQYF.